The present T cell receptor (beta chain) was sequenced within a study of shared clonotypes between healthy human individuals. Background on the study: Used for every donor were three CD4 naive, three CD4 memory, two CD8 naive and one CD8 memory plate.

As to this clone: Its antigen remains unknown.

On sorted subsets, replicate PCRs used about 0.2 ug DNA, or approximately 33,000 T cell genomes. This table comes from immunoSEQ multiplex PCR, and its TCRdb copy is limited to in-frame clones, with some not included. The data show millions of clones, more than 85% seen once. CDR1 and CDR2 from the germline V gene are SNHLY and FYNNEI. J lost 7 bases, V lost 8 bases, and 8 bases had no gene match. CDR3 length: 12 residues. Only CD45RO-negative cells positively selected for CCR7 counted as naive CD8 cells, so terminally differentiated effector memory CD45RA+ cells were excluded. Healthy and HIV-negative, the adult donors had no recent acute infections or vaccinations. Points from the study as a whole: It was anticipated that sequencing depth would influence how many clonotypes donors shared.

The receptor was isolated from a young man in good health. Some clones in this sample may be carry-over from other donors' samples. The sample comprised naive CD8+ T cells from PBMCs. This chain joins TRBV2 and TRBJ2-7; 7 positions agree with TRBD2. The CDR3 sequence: CASRDYPSEQYF. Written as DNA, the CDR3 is TGTGCCAGCCGGGACTACCCTAGTGAGCAGTACTTC.